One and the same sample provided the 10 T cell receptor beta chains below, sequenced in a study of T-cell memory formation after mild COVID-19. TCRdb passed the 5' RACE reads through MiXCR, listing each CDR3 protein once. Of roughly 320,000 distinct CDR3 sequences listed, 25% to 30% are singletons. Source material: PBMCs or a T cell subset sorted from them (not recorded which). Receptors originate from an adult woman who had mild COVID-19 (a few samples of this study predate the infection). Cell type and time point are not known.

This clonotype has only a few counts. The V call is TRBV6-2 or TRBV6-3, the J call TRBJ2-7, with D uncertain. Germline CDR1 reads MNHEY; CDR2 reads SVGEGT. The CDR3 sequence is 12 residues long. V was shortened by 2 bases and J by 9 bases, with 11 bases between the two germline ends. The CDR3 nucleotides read TGTGCCAGCAGTTACCGCATTAGGATGCAGTACTTC. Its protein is CASSYRIRMQYF.

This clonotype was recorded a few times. CDR3: CASSLGGLSQETQYF. Here the CDR3 DNA reads TGTGCCAGCAGCTTAGGGGGACTAAGCCAAGAGACCCAGTACTTC. The chain joins TRBV7-2 to TRBJ2-5, with TRBD2 matching 7 bases. The junction had 3 bases not matched to a gene; V was cut back by 1 base and J by 1 base. Germline V gene sequence: CDR1 SGHTA, CDR2 FQGNSA. The CDR3 is made up of 15 amino acids. Supplemented by reference TRBV7-2 and TRBJ2-5, the full variable domain reads GAGVSQSPSNKVTEKGKDVELRCDPISGHTALYWYRQSLGQGLEFLIYFQGNSAPDKSGLPSDRFSAERTGGSVSTLTIQRTQQEDSAVYLCASSLGGLSQETQYFGPGTRLLVL.

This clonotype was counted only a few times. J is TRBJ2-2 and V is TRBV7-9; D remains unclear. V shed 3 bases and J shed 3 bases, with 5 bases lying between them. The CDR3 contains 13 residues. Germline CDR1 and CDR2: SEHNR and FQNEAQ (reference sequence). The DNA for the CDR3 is TGTGCCAGCAGCTTCATGGACACCGGGGAGCTGTTTTTT. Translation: CASSFMDTGELFF.

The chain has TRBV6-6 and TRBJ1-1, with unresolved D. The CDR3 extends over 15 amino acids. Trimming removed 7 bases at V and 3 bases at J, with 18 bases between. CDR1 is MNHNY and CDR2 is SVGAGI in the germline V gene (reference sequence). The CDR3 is CASTYSLSRDTEAFF. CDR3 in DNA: TGTGCCAGCACCTATTCATTATCCCGGGACACTGAAGCTTTCTTT.

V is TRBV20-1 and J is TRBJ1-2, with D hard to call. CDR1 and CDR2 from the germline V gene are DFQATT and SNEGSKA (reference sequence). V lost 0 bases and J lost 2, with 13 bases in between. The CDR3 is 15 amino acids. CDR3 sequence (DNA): TGCAGTGCTAGAGATCACGAAAGGACCAACTATGGCTACACCTTC. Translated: CSARDHERTNYGYTF.

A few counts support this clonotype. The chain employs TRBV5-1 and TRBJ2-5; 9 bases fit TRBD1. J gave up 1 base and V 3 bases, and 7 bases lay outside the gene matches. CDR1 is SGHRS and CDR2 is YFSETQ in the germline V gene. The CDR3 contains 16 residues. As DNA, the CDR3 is TGCGCCAGCAGCTCCGGACAGGGGCAAGGCCAAGAGACCCAGTACTTC. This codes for CASSSGQGQGQETQYF.

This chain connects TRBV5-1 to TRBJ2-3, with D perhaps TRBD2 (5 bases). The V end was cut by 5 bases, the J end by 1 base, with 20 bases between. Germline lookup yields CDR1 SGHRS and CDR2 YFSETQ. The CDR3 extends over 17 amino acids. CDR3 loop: CASSPRGFYRGTDTQYF. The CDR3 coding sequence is TGCGCCAGCAGTCCTCGGGGTTTTTATCGGGGCACAGATACGCAGTATTTT.

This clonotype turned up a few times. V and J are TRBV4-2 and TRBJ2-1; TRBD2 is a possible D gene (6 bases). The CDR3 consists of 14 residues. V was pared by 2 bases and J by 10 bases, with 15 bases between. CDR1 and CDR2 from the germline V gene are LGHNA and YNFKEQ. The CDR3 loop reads CASSQIGTSLEQFF. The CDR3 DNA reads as TGTGCCAGCAGCCAAATCGGGACTTCCCTCGAGCAGTTCTTC.

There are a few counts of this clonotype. DNA of the CDR3: TGTGCCAGCAGCTTAACTGAAACAGGGGGCGGTGAGACCCAGTACTTC. Translating it yields CASSLTETGGGETQYF. This sequence joins TRBV7-9 and TRBJ2-5; TRBD1 matches 9 bases. The V gene end was trimmed by 2 bases and the J gene end by 5 bases; junction bases not matched to a gene: 9. The CDR3 sequence is 16 residues long. From germline, CDR1 is SEHNR and CDR2 FQNEAQ (reference sequence). The full variable domain, with the rest looked up from reference TRBV7-9 and TRBJ2-5, is DTGVSQNPRHKITKRGQNVTFRCDPISEHNRLYWYRQTLGQGPEFLTYFQNEAQLEKSRLLSDRFSAERPKGSFSTLEIQRTEQGDSAMYLCASSLTETGGGETQYFGPGTRLLVL.

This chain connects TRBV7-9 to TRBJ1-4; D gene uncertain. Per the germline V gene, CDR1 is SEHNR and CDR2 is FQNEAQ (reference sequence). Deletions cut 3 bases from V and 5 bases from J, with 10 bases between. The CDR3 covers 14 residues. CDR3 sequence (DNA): TGTGCCAGCAGCTTGGCGGAGATCAATGAAAAACTGTTTTTT. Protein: CASSLAEINEKLFF.